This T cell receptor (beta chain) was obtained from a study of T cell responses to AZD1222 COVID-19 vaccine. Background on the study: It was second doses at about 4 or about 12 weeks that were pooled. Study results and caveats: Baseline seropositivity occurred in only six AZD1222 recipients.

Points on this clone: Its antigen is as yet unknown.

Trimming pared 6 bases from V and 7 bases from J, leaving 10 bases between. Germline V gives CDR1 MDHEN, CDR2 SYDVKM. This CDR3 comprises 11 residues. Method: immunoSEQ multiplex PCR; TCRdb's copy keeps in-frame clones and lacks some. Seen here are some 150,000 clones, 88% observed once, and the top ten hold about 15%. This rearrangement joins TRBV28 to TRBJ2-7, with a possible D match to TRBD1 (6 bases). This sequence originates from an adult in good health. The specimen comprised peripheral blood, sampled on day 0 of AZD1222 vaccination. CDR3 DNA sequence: TGTGCCAGCAGCGTAAGGGGGGAGCAGTACTTC. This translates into CASSVRGEQYF. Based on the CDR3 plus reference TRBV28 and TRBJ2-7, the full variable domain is DVKVTQSSRYLVKRTGEKVFLECVQDMDHENMFWYRQDPGLGLRLIYFSYDVKMKEKGDIPEGYSVSREKKERFSLILESASTNQTSMYLCASSVRGEQYFGPGTRLTVT.